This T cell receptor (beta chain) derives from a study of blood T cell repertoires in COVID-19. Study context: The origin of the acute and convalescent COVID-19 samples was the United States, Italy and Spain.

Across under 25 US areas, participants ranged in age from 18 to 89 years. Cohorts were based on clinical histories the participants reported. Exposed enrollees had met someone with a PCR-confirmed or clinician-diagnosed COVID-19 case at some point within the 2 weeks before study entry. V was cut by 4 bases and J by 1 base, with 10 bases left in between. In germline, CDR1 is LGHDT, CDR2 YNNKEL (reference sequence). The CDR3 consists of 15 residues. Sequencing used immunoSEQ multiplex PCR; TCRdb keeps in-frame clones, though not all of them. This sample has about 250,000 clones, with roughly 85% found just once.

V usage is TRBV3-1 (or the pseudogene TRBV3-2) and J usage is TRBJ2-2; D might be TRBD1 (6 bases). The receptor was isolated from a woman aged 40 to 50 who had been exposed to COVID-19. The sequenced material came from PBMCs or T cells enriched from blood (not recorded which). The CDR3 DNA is TGTGCCAGCAGCCCAGAGACAGGGAACACCGGGGAGCTGTTTTTT. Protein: CASSPETGNTGELFF.